What follows is one TCR beta chain and its context. Its antigen is not known. The PCR used 60 Vbeta and 13 Jbeta primers. Measured with immunoSEQ multiplex PCR; TCRdb has only the in-frame clones, and not every one. The sample includes over 75,000 clones. The sample belongs to a study of cytomegalovirus exposure and HLA in healthy donors. The CDR3 extends over 15 amino acids. Germline V gene sequence: CDR1 SEHNR, CDR2 FQNEAQ (reference sequence). Trimming took off 2 bases at V and 8 bases at J, with 13 bases between the two ends. Whole-study findings and limits: Association of a missense DCLRE1C variant with TCR beta V- and J-gene trimming was reported in a later analysis. Later analysis suggested most CMV-associated TCR beta chains were HLA-restricted. It was shown in a later analysis that HLA-associated TCR beta chains were more clonally expanded than other, equally common chains. A later analysis appeared to link common viral pathogens to several of the most significant clusters.

The receptor was isolated from a man aged 45-60 years in good health and CMV-seronegative. The material sequenced was PBMCs. The V call is TRBV7-9, the J call TRBJ1-6, with D possibly being TRBD1 (6 bases). CDR3 sequence reads: CASSLRTAGHSPLHF. DNA of the CDR3: TGTGCCAGCAGCTTAAGGACAGCGGGACATTCACCCCTCCACTTT.